These 27 T cell receptor beta chains came from one sample sequenced in a study of molecular identifiers for immune sequencing clone quantification. TCRdb redid the calling of the PCR reads with MiXCR, one entry per CDR3 protein. The sample comprises about 40,000 distinct CDR3 sequences, under 20% of which are singletons, and about 6.9% rests with the top ten. The sample consisted of naive CD8+ T cells from blood, with Jurkat cell RNA spiked in. The subset: FACS-sorted CD8+CD4-CCR7+CD45RA+ naive T cells. These receptors all come from a human donor in good health. Some libraries in this study had Jurkat cell RNA spiked in.

In this sample, this clonotype turned up many times. The chain links TRBV12-3 or TRBV12-4 to TRBJ2-2; 9 bases match TRBD1. V was pared by 6 bases and J by 9 bases, with 2 bases of the junction left unmatched. This CDR3 contains 12 residues. This chain's CDR3 is CASRTGGRELFF. The CDR3 DNA sequence: TGTGCCAGCAGAACAGGGGGCAGGGAGCTGTTTTTT.

The sample holds many counts of this clonotype. The chain carries TRBV11-2 and TRBJ2-1, with a possible D match to TRBD2 (6 bases). With 6 bases removed from V and 1 base from J, the gap between germline ends came to 10 bases. The CDR3 extends over 14 amino acids. Germline V gives CDR1 SGHAT, CDR2 FQNNGV. This chain's CDR3 is CASRSRESYNEQFF. CDR3 bases: TGTGCCAGCAGGAGCCGGGAGTCCTACAATGAGCAGTTCTTC.

This clonotype has at least ten counts. V is TRBV4-3 and J is TRBJ1-2, with D uncertain. The CDR3 loop spans 13 amino acids. Trimming stripped 0 bases from V and 3 bases from J, with 5 bases between. The germline V gene has CDR1 LGHNA and CDR2 YSLEER. DNA of the CDR3: TGCGCCAGCAGCCAAGATGGGTACTATGGCTACACCTTC. This translates into CASSQDGYYGYTF.

The V call is TRBV20-1, the J call TRBJ1-5; no clear D. Trimming removed 0 bases at V and 1 base at J, with 10 bases between. The CDR3 totals 15 residues. Germline values: CDR1 DFQATT, CDR2 SNEGSKA (reference sequence). CDR3 in DNA: TGCAGTGCTAGAGATCTACAGACAAGCAATCAGCCCCAGCATTTT. Protein: CSARDLQTSNQPQHF.

Here the CDR3 DNA reads TGCGCCAGCGATACGGGACTCCTTCAAGAGACCCAGTACTTC. It is translated as CASDTGLLQETQYF. The gene calls are TRBV10-2 and TRBJ2-5; a weak D match, TRBD2 (6 bases). V lost 8 bases and J 2 bases, leaving 15 bases between the germline ends. This CDR3 region has 14 residues. Germline V gene sequence: CDR1 WSHSY, CDR2 SAAADI.

This clonotype was seen repeatedly, ten times or more. This chain links TRBV27 with TRBJ1-5, with TRBD1 as a possible D gene (6 bases). Trimming left V 0 bases short and J 7 bases short, with 10 bases between. The CDR3 is made up of 14 amino acids. Per germline, CDR1 MNHEY and CDR2 SMNVEV (reference sequence). The CDR3: CASSLSGGGQPQHF. The CDR3, as DNA: TGTGCCAGCAGTTTATCAGGAGGGGGACAGCCCCAGCATTTT.

The chain carries TRBV20-1 and TRBJ2-7, with D maybe TRBD1 (6 bases). The germline V and J ends were trimmed by 4 bases and 5 bases, with 15 bases remaining between them. This CDR3 contains 13 residues. Germline assignment: CDR1 DFQATT and CDR2 SNEGSKA (reference sequence). CDR3 DNA sequence: TGCAGTGCTAACGCCGGGACACTCAACGAGCAGTACTTC. Its protein product is CSANAGTLNEQYF.

This chain joins TRBV4-1 and TRBJ2-7; D uncertain. CDR1 and CDR2 (germline): MGHRA, YSYEKL. The CDR3 extends over 15 amino acids. Between the trimmed V and J ends, which lost 3 bases and 1 base, there was a span of 13 bases. The CDR3 DNA reads as TGCGCCAGCAGCCAGGCGTACGGCGGTTCCTACGAGCAGTACTTC. It codes for CASSQAYGGSYEQYF.

This clonotype was seen a handful of times. This chain uses TRBV3-1 with TRBJ2-3; 9 nucleotides match TRBD2. The CDR3 length is 19 residues. Looked up from germline, CDR1 is LGHDT and CDR2 is YNNKEL (reference sequence). Losses at the gene ends were 0 bases for V and 2 bases for J; bases not matched to a gene: 12. CDR3 in amino acids: CASSQESPWVAGVTDTQYF. In DNA, the CDR3 is TGTGCCAGCAGCCAAGAGTCCCCCTGGGTAGCGGGGGTCACAGATACGCAGTATTTT.

In its sample, this clonotype was seen many times. The chain recombines TRBV12-3 or TRBV12-4 with TRBJ2-7, with a possible D match to TRBD1 (5 bases). The CDR3 spans 14 residues. Trimming removed 5 bases from V and 2 bases from J, with 13 bases in between. CDR3: CASSPSDRPYEQYF. CDR3 DNA sequence: TGTGCCAGCAGTCCGAGCGACAGACCCTACGAGCAGTACTTC.

This clonotype was picked up many times. The rearrangement joins TRBV9 to TRBJ2-1, with 8 bases lining up with TRBD1. Per germline, CDR1 SGDLS and CDR2 YYNGEE. The CDR3 has 14 residues. Germline trimming cut 7 bases from V and 7 bases from J; bases unmatched to any gene: 10. Written as DNA, the CDR3 is TGTGCCAGCGGCCGACCCCAGGGGGCGAATGAGCAGTTCTTC. As protein: CASGRPQGANEQFF.

There are a few counts of this clonotype. The rearrangement uses TRBV4-3 and TRBJ2-7; unclear D gene. The germline V gene encodes CDR1 LGHNA and CDR2 YSLEER. V lost 2 bases, J lost 5 bases, and 10 bases lay in between. CDR3 length: 13 amino acids. CDR3 nucleotides: TGCGCCAGCAGCCAACAGGTATTAGACGAGCAGTACTTC. As protein: CASSQQVLDEQYF.

This chain uses TRBV28 with TRBJ2-3; the D call may be TRBD1 or TRBD2 (5 bases each). CDR3 length: 13 residues. Trimming removed 1 base at V and 5 bases at J, with 7 bases between. Germline CDR1 MDHEN, CDR2 SYDVKM. Written as DNA, the CDR3 is TGTGCCAGCAGTTTATTGGGGGAAGATACGCAGTATTTT. This gives the protein CASSLLGEDTQYF.

This clonotype was recorded at least ten times. V is TRBV7-8 and J is TRBJ2-1, with TRBD2 matching 15 bases. This CDR3 is 18 amino acids long. The J segment lost 4 bases and the V segment lost 4 bases, leaving 8 bases of the junction unmatched. Germline V gene data show CDR1 as SGHVS and CDR2 as FQNEAQ. CDR3 loop: CASSSPGLAGGLYNEQFF. CDR3 sequence (DNA): TGTGCCAGCAGCTCCCCGGGACTAGCGGGAGGTCTTTACAATGAGCAGTTCTTC.

J is TRBJ2-1 and V is TRBV7-9; D is unclear. The CDR3 extends over 14 amino acids. Looked up from germline, CDR1 is SEHNR and CDR2 is FQNEAQ (reference sequence). V was pared by 1 base and J by 5 bases, with 9 bases between. In nucleotides, the CDR3 is TGTGCCAGCAGCTTAGTGATGTTCCACAATGAGCAGTTCTTC. Translated, it gives CASSLVMFHNEQFF.

This clonotype was seen many times. The CDR3 DNA reads TGTGCCAGCAGTCCAGTCCTCACTGAAGCTTTCTTT. It specifies CASSPVLTEAFF. The rearrangement joins TRBV2 to TRBJ1-1; D ambiguous. Trimming pared 5 bases from V and 4 bases from J, leaving 8 bases between. The germline CDR1 and CDR2 sequences are SNHLY and FYNNEI. The CDR3 extends over 12 amino acids.

This clonotype was seen at least ten times. The chain uses TRBV5-4 and TRBJ2-5, with D possibly TRBD1 on 8 matching bases. Germline CDR1 SGHNT, CDR2 YYREEE (reference sequence). V lost 0 bases and J lost 0, with 15 bases in between. The CDR3 is 17 residues long. Here the CDR3 reads CASSLETTGGDQETQYF. The DNA for the CDR3 is TGTGCCAGCAGCTTGGAGACCACAGGGGGGGACCAAGAGACCCAGTACTTC. The full variable domain, with the rest looked up from reference TRBV5-4 and TRBJ2-5, is ETGVTQSPTHLIKTRGQQVTLRCSSQSGHNTVSWYQQALGQGPQFIFQYYREEENGRGNFPPRFSGLQFPNYSSELNVNALELDDSALYLCASSLETTGGDQETQYFGPGTRLLVL.

This clonotype was seen at least ten times. V gene TRBV6-2 or TRBV6-3 combines with J gene TRBJ1-5; D unclear. This CDR3 is built from 13 residues. CDR1 and CDR2 (germline): MNHEY, SVGEGT. V gave up 6 bases and J gave up 7 bases, with 13 bases separating them. CDR3 loop: CASSDGGPQPQHF. The CDR3 region has the DNA TGTGCCAGCAGCGATGGAGGCCCGCAGCCCCAGCATTTT.

This clonotype was recorded at least ten times. This chain connects TRBV6-2 or TRBV6-3 to TRBJ2-1, with D possibly TRBD2 on 5 matching bases. The germline V and J ends were trimmed by 8 bases and 0 bases, with 11 bases remaining between them. Germline CDR1 and CDR2: MNHEY and SVGEGT. The CDR3 is 14 residues long. The CDR3 DNA is TGTGCCAGCCAACGAGGGAACTCCTACAATGAGCAGTTCTTC. This codes for CASQRGNSYNEQFF.

In its sample, this clonotype was seen many times. The chain is built from TRBV12-3 or TRBV12-4 and TRBJ2-7; 7 bases fit TRBD1. J lost 3 bases, V lost 5 bases, and 7 bases had no gene match. This CDR3 has 14 residues. In DNA form, the CDR3 reads TGTGCCAGCAGTCCGGGACAGATTCACTACGAGCAGTACTTC. Its protein product is CASSPGQIHYEQYF.

This clonotype was recorded many times. The gene calls are TRBV3-1 and TRBJ2-7, with 7 bases aligning to TRBD2. Trimming removed 0 bases from V and 3 bases from J; junction bases left unmatched: 5. This CDR3 spans 15 amino acids. Looked up from germline, CDR1 is LGHDT and CDR2 is YNNKEL (reference sequence). The CDR3 reads CASSQEGGGSYEQYF. The CDR3 DNA sequence: TGTGCCAGCAGCCAAGAAGGCGGCGGGAGCTACGAGCAGTACTTC.

This chain uses TRBV7-6 with TRBJ2-7; D not certain. Germline CDR1 is SGHVS and CDR2 is FNYEAQ. Trimming cost V 5 bases and J 0 bases, with 11 bases left between them. The CDR3 totals 14 residues. CDR3: CASSAQRSSYEQYF. CDR3 nucleotide sequence: TGTGCCAGCAGCGCACAGCGATCCTCCTACGAGCAGTACTTC.

This clonotype was seen at least ten times. The rearrangement links TRBV6-5 to TRBJ2-1; no firm D call. CDR3 size: 16 residues. V dropped 2 bases and J dropped 0 bases, with 11 bases sitting between them. Per germline, CDR1 MNHEY and CDR2 SVGAGI. The CDR3, as DNA: TGTGCCAGCAGTTACGTACAAGGTCGCTCCTACAATGAGCAGTTCTTC. Its translation: CASSYVQGRSYNEQFF.

Only a few counts were recorded for this clonotype. The rearrangement joins TRBV28 to TRBJ1-1; D remains ambiguous. From germline, CDR1 is MDHEN and CDR2 SYDVKM. The V end was cut by 7 bases, the J end by 4 bases, with 10 bases between. The length of the CDR3 is 12 residues. In DNA, the CDR3 is TGTGCCAGCATGACGTGGGGCACTGAAGCTTTCTTT. Residues: CASMTWGTEAFF. Drawing the rest from reference TRBV28 and TRBJ1-1, the complete variable domain is DVKVTQSSRYLVKRTGEKVFLECVQDMDHENMFWYRQDPGLGLRLIYFSYDVKMKEKGDIPEGYSVSREKKERFSLILESASTNQTSMYLCASMTWGTEAFFGQGTRLTVV.

This clonotype was recorded at least ten times. The rearrangement joins TRBV7-2 to TRBJ2-5; 10 bases are shared with TRBD2. The V segment lost 4 bases and the J segment 5 bases; nucleotides outside the gene matches: 7. CDR3 length equals 15 residues. In germline, CDR1 is SGHTA, CDR2 FQGNSA. The CDR3 DNA is TGTGCCAGCAGCTCTAGCGGGAGAAATACGGAGACCCAGTACTTC. Encoded protein: CASSSSGRNTETQYF. Complete variable domain (other parts from reference TRBV7-2 and TRBJ2-5): GAGVSQSPSNKVTEKGKDVELRCDPISGHTALYWYRQSLGQGLEFLIYFQGNSAPDKSGLPSDRFSAERTGGSVSTLTIQRTQQEDSAVYLCASSSSGRNTETQYFGPGTRLLVL.

There are many counts of this clonotype. One junction end disagrees with the germline gene, perhaps due to a read error. The chain has TRBV20-1 and TRBJ2-1; D ambiguous. Germline V CDR1 and CDR2: DFQATT, SNEGSKA (reference sequence). The CDR3 is 13 residues long. CDR3 sequence reads: CSARGADYNEQFF. CDR3 DNA: TGCAGTGCGAGAGGTGCAGACTACAATGAGCAGTTCTTC.

Regarding this clonotype: An end of the junction does not agree with germline; a read error may underlie this. V usage is TRBV28 and J usage is TRBJ2-7; a weak D match, TRBD1 (6 bases). The CDR3 extends over 14 amino acids. The germline V gene encodes CDR1 MDHEN and CDR2 SYDVKM. The CDR3 region has the DNA TGTGCCAGCAGTATCCGACAGGCCAACTACGAGCAGCACTTC. Residues: CASSIRQANYEQHF.